Presented here are 3 T cell receptor beta chains from one specimen sequenced in a study of response to subunit inactivated influenza vaccine. TCRdb re-called the RT-PCR reads with MiXCR, one entry per CDR3 protein. The sample shows roughly 790,000 distinct CDR3 sequences, 21% of them seen only once. The material was PBMCs from blood, obtained 5 days after vaccination. The receptor set was obtained from a man in his fifties or sixties who received an inactivated influenza vaccine.

In this sample, this clonotype turned up many times. The chain carries TRBV5-5 and TRBJ2-7; perhaps TRBD2 as D (6 bases). V was shortened by 4 bases and J by 2 bases, with 16 bases between the two germline ends. Germline V gene lookup returns CDR1 SGHKS and CDR2 YYEKEE (reference sequence). The CDR3 consists of 15 residues. Here the CDR3 DNA reads TGTGCCAGCAGCGAGGGACCGGACTACGCCTACGAGCAGTACTTC. This translates into CASSEGPDYAYEQYF.

This clonotype came up a few times. For the CDR3, the DNA is TGTGCCATCAGGGTAGCGTTTGCTAGCACAGATACGCAGTATTTT. This encodes CAIRVAFASTDTQYF. The chain recombines TRBV10-3 with TRBJ2-3, with D possibly matching TRBD2 (5 bases). CDR1 ENHRY and CDR2 SYGVKD come from the germline V gene. The CDR3 runs to 15 residues. Trimming took off 6 bases at V and 0 bases at J, with 13 bases between the two ends.

This clonotype was picked up a small number of times. One end of the junction is discordant with germline, which a read error may explain. V gene TRBV28 combines with J gene TRBJ2-1, with no clear D. The CDR3 covers 10 residues. Germline values: CDR1 MDHEN, CDR2 SYDVKM. The CDR3 loop reads CASSSESPVF. CDR3 coding DNA: TGTGCCAGCAGTTCCGAATCGCCAGTCTTC.